Below, 9 T cell receptor beta chains from the same sample are listed, as sequenced in a study of human T cells and chemical hapten exposure. TCRdb re-analysed the RACE reads in MiXCR, keeping a single row per CDR3 protein. The data show fewer than 85,000 distinct CDR3 sequences, with about a tenth seen just once and roughly 2.5% held by the top ten. The time point here: patch test 2, 6 weeks after DPC sensitization. The sample's treatment: therapeutic diphenylcyclopropenone sensitization with weekly scalp DPC. The material sequenced was whole blood, taken in connection with sensitization to the hapten diphenylcyclopropenone (DPC). The receptor source for this set is a young woman with alopecia areata. Some clones in this sample may be carry-over from other donors' samples.

The rearrangement joins TRBV4-2 to TRBJ1-3; 7 bases line up with TRBD1. From germline, CDR1 is LGHNA and CDR2 YNFKEQ. The CDR3 runs to 14 residues. V lost 6 bases, J lost 4 bases, and 6 bases stayed unmatched. The CDR3 here is CASRTQGTGNTIYF. The CDR3 coding sequence is TGTGCCAGCAGGACACAGGGGACCGGAAACACCATATATTTT.

This clonotype was seen repeatedly, ten times or more. V gene TRBV6-5 combines with J gene TRBJ1-1; D gene uncertain. Trimming removed 2 bases from V and 1 base from J, with 5 bases in between. CDR1 and CDR2 from the germline V gene are MNHEY and SVGAGI. This CDR3 has 13 residues. Here the CDR3 DNA reads TGTGCCAGCAGTTACGCGCGGAACACTGAAGCTTTCTTT. Residues: CASSYARNTEAFF.

This clonotype has a handful of counts. The chain employs TRBV5-1 and TRBJ2-6, with a tentative D call TRBD1 (6 bases). Trimming left V 3 bases short and J 1 base short, with 20 bases between. The CDR3 has 19 amino acids. The germline CDR1 and CDR2 sequences are SGHRS and YFSETQ. CDR3 sequence (DNA): TGCGCCAGCAGCTGGATCGCCCCGACAGGCCGGTCTGGGGCCAACGTCCTGACTTTC. This sequence encodes CASSWIAPTGRSGANVLTF.

The V and J genes are TRBV27 and TRBJ1-1, with D unresolved. V was cut by 3 bases and J by 11 bases, with 16 bases left in between. CDR1 and CDR2 (germline): MNHEY, SMNVEV (reference sequence). The CDR3 has 13 amino acids. CDR3 loop: CASSFRTGIEAFF. DNA for the CDR3: TGTGCCAGCAGTTTTAGGACGGGGATAGAGGCTTTCTTT.

This clonotype was seen at least ten times. The genes are TRBV6-2 or TRBV6-3 and TRBJ2-1; perhaps TRBD2 as D (6 bases). The V gene's germline CDR1 is MNHEY and CDR2 SVGEGT. V gave up 2 bases and J gave up 5 bases, with 13 bases separating them. The CDR3 is 15 amino acids. The DNA for the CDR3 is TGTGCCAGCAGTTACCCGTTAGGGAGGAACAATGAGCAGTTCTTC. Its translation is CASSYPLGRNNEQFF.

There are a few counts of this clonotype. The V call is TRBV7-9, the J call TRBJ2-2; 7 bases fit TRBD1. With V trimmed by 5 bases and J by 7 bases, 13 bases remained unmatched. There are 16 residues in the CDR3. Germline CDR1 reads SEHNR; CDR2 reads FQNEAQ (reference sequence). CDR3 nucleotide sequence: TGTGCCAGCAGCCCTACAGGGGCCCTTTCGGGCGGGGAGCTGTTTTTT. Translating gives CASSPTGALSGGELFF.

This clonotype has a handful of counts. This chain links TRBV20-1 with TRBJ1-5; tentatively, D is TRBD1 (6 bases). This CDR3 has 14 residues. In germline, CDR1 is DFQATT, CDR2 SNEGSKA (reference sequence). Trimming pared 5 bases from V and 6 bases from J, leaving 17 bases between. In nucleotides, the CDR3 is TGCAGTGCTCGGACAGCCAACCCGGGTCAGCCCCAGCATTTT. It is translated as CSARTANPGQPQHF.

This clonotype occurred many times. This chain uses TRBV20-1 with TRBJ2-1; 12 nucleotides align to TRBD2. Germline V gene lookup returns CDR1 DFQATT and CDR2 SNEGSKA (reference sequence). The V segment lost 4 bases and the J segment 0 bases; nucleotides outside the gene matches: 13. This CDR3 is 19 amino acids long. The CDR3 region has the DNA TGCAGTGCTACAACTGGGACTAGCGGGTCCCCTAGCTCCTACAATGAGCAGTTCTTC. Translation gives CSATTGTSGSPSSYNEQFF.

The chain joins TRBV20-1 to TRBJ2-3; 9 bases are shared with TRBD1. The CDR3 runs 14 residues. J was trimmed by 3 bases and V by 3 bases; bases with no gene match: 4. Germline CDR1 is DFQATT and CDR2 is SNEGSKA (reference sequence). Here the CDR3 reads CSARRGTGTDTQYF. The CDR3 DNA reads TGCAGTGCTAGGAGAGGGACAGGGACAGATACGCAGTATTTT.